The 15 T cell receptor beta chains in this list originate from one sample, sequenced in a study of cytomegalovirus exposure and HLA in healthy donors. The PCR employed 60 Vbeta primers together with 13 Jbeta primers. Generated by immunoSEQ multiplex PCR, the TCRdb table keeps only in-frame clones and is missing some. Here the sample spans 100,000 to 150,000 clones, 70% to 85% being singletons. The sample was PBMCs. These TCRs come from a male donor in good health and CMV-seropositive.

The J gene is TRBJ1-2, the V gene TRBV19; D gene uncertain. Germline lookup yields CDR1 LNHDA and CDR2 SQIVND (reference sequence). This CDR3 is 13 amino acids long. Trimming cost V 1 base and J 7 bases, with 10 bases left between them. CDR3 loop: CASSIVAGSGYTF. CDR3 DNA: TGTGCCAGTAGTATAGTGGCAGGAAGTGGCTACACCTTC.

This sequence joins TRBV11-2 and TRBJ1-5; D not certain. This CDR3 comprises 14 residues. CDR1 and CDR2 from the germline V gene are SGHAT and FQNNGV. V gave up 2 bases and J gave up 2 bases, with 7 bases separating them. Here the CDR3 DNA reads TGTGCCAGCAGCTTAACCGGTGGCAATCAGCCCCAGCATTTT. Translation gives CASSLTGGNQPQHF. The full variable domain, with the rest looked up from reference TRBV11-2 and TRBJ1-5, is EAGVAQSPRYKIIEKRQSVAFWCNPISGHATLYWYQQILGQGPKLLIQFQNNGVVDDSQLPKDRFSAERLKGVDSTLKIQPAKLEDSAVYLCASSLTGGNQPQHFGDGTRLSIL.

The V call is TRBV27, the J call TRBJ2-3; 12 nucleotides align to TRBD2. Trimming removed 5 bases from V and 4 bases from J; junction bases left unmatched: 10. This CDR3 is 17 amino acids long. Germline V gene sequence: CDR1 MNHEY, CDR2 SMNVEV (reference sequence). In DNA, the CDR3 is TGTGCCAGCAGTACTCCGACTAGCGGGGGTCTTGCAGATACGCAGTATTTT. Translating gives CASSTPTSGGLADTQYF.

V is TRBV7-3 and J is TRBJ2-7, with D unclear. Germline V CDR1 and CDR2: SGHTA, FQGTGA. The CDR3 has 16 residues. Trimming took off 2 bases at V and 5 bases at J, with 19 bases between the two ends. CDR3 protein: CASSLWRIPAIHEQYF. The CDR3 nucleotides are TGTGCCAGCAGCTTATGGCGGATACCAGCGATACACGAGCAGTACTTC.

CDR3 nucleotides: TGTGCCAGCAGCGGACAGGGGGGACCTTCACCCCTCCACTTT. This translates into CASSGQGGPSPLHF. This chain links TRBV6-5 with TRBJ1-6; TRBD1 aligns across 10 bases. The CDR3 length is 14 residues. With V trimmed by 6 bases and J by 9 bases, 5 bases remained unmatched. Germline CDR1 MNHEY, CDR2 SVGAGI.

This chain links TRBV7-9 with TRBJ2-5; no clear D. The CDR3 length is 15 residues. Germline V gene sequence: CDR1 SEHNR, CDR2 FQNEAQ (reference sequence). Trimming took off 0 bases at V and 11 bases at J, with 19 bases between the two ends. The DNA of the CDR3 is TGTGCCAGCAGCTTAGCTACTCCAAGGCCCGGAGAGCAGTACTTC. Translating it yields CASSLATPRPGEQYF.

This chain links TRBV28 with TRBJ1-1; 7 nucleotides line up with TRBD1. J gave up 2 bases and V 4 bases, and 7 bases lay outside the gene matches. This CDR3 comprises 15 residues. Germline V gives CDR1 MDHEN, CDR2 SYDVKM. In nucleotides, the CDR3 is TGTGCCAGCAGTTCCCTAGGGGGCCTCAACACTGAAGCTTTCTTT. Protein sequence: CASSSLGGLNTEAFF.

This chain connects TRBV7-9 to TRBJ2-5; no clear D gene. The germline V gene has CDR1 SEHNR and CDR2 FQNEAQ (reference sequence). V dropped 1 base and J dropped 4 bases, with 10 bases sitting between them. The CDR3 is 14 residues long. CDR3 in DNA: TGTGCCAGCAGCTTAGACTATTTTTCAGAGACCCAGTACTTC. Amino acid sequence: CASSLDYFSETQYF.

The rearrangement uses TRBV27 and TRBJ1-6; 7 bases are shared with TRBD1. CDR3 size: 15 residues. Per the germline V gene, CDR1 is MNHEY and CDR2 is SMNVEV (reference sequence). V lost 5 bases, J lost 2 bases, and 3 bases stayed unmatched. CDR3: CASSVRGAYNSPLHF. CDR3 bases: TGTGCCAGCAGTGTCAGGGGGGCCTATAATTCACCCCTCCACTTT.

Regarding this clone: Sequence at one end of the junction differs from germline and may be a read error. The V gene is TRBV7-9, the J gene TRBJ1-2; 12 bases map to TRBD1. This CDR3 region has 17 residues. Looked up from germline, CDR1 is SEHNR and CDR2 is FQNEAQ (reference sequence). The CDR3 loop is CSSSPPGGTGGKYGYTF. CDR3 coding DNA: TGTTCCAGCAGTCCACCCGGCGGGACAGGGGGCAAATATGGCTACACCTTC.

V is TRBV4-1 and J is TRBJ2-2; 11 bases map to TRBD2. The CDR3 has 18 residues. Germline V gene lookup returns CDR1 MGHRA and CDR2 YSYEKL. The J segment lost 7 bases and the V segment lost 1 base, leaving 11 bases of the junction unmatched. This CDR3 reads CASSQGRLAGGPGGELFF. CDR3 DNA: TGCGCCAGCAGCCAAGGGAGGCTAGCGGGAGGCCCGGGCGGGGAGCTGTTTTTT.

The V and J genes are TRBV6-1 and TRBJ1-6; D uncertain. Germline V CDR1 and CDR2: MNHNS, SASEGT. The CDR3 runs 14 residues. V was clipped by 2 bases and J by 10 bases, with 12 bases between them. CDR3 sequence: CASSEYVRESPLHF. CDR3 sequence (DNA): TGTGCCAGCAGTGAATACGTTCGGGAATCACCCCTCCACTTT.

This clone was seen only a few times. The V call is TRBV5-1, the J call TRBJ2-7; 10 nucleotides align to TRBD2. The CDR3 spans 15 residues. Germline CDR1 is SGHRS and CDR2 is YFSETQ. V lost 0 bases and J lost 5; bases outside the gene matches: 5. The CDR3 spells CASSLVTSGTHEQYF. The DNA for the CDR3 is TGCGCCAGCAGCTTGGTTACTAGCGGGACGCACGAGCAGTACTTC.

CDR3 sequence: CASSGLDNEQYF. The DNA of the CDR3 is TGTGCCAGCAGTGGACTGGATAACGAGCAGTACTTC. The rearrangement joins TRBV25-1 to TRBJ2-7, with no clear D. This CDR3 contains 12 residues. Trimming cost V 4 bases and J 5 bases, with 9 bases left between them. CDR1 is MGHDK, CDR2 SYGVNS, per germline.

This clone was found once. This chain links TRBV5-1 with TRBJ2-1, with TRBD2 identical over 15 bases. CDR3 length equals 17 residues. V dropped 4 bases and J dropped 7; count of bases not matched to a gene: 9. Germline values: CDR1 SGHRS, CDR2 YFSETQ. The CDR3 bases are TGCGCCAGCAGCCCTCCGGGACTAGCGGGAGGACCTAATGAGCAGTTCTTC. This encodes CASSPPGLAGGPNEQFF.